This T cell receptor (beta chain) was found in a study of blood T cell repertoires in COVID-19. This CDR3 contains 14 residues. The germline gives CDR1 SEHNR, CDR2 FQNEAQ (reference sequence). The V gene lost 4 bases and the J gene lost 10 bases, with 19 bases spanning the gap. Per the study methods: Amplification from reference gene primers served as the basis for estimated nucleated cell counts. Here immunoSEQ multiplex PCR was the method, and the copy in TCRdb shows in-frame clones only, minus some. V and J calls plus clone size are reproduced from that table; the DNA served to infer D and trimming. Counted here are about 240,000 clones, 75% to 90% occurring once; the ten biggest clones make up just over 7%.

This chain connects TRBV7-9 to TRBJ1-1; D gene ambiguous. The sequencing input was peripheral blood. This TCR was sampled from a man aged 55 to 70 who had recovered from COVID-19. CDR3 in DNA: TGTGCCAGCAGCTCATCGATGGAGGTTACCGGAGCTTTCTTT. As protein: CASSSSMEVTGAFF. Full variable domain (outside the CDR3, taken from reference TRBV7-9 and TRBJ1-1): DTGVSQNPRHKITKRGQNVTFRCDPISEHNRLYWYRQTLGQGPEFLTYFQNEAQLEKSRLLSDRFSAERPKGSFSTLEIQRTEQGDSAMYLCASSSSMEVTGAFFGQGTRLTVV.